These 15 T cell receptor beta chains share one sample of origin, sequenced in a study of control samples from healthy donors and cancer patients. The protocol was immunoSEQ multiplex PCR, while the TCRdb copy is restricted to in-frame clones and leaves out a portion. This sample has some 150,000 clones, with roughly 94% found just once. Sequencing was performed on PBMCs. The receptor set was obtained from a man in his 60s with colorectal cancer.

V is TRBV4-2 and J is TRBJ1-5; 8 nucleotides align to TRBD1. J gave up 4 bases and V 1 base, and 12 bases lay outside the gene matches. CDR1 and CDR2 (germline): LGHNA, YNFKEQ. The CDR3 contains 18 residues. DNA of the CDR3: TGTGCCAGCAGCCAAGGGCTCGGTGCAGGGGGCTCTAATCAGCCCCAGCATTTT. This translates into CASSQGLGAGGSNQPQHF.

The rearrangement links TRBV3-1 (or the pseudogene TRBV3-2) to TRBJ2-2; D remains unclear. The CDR3 totals 12 residues. In germline, CDR1 is LGHDT, CDR2 YNNKEL (reference sequence). Trimming stripped 0 bases from V and 9 bases from J, with 5 bases between. The CDR3 sequence is CASSQDIRELFF. CDR3 in DNA: TGTGCCAGCAGCCAAGATATCAGGGAGCTGTTTTTT.

The V and J genes are TRBV10-3 and TRBJ1-4, with D perhaps TRBD1 (5 bases). CDR1 is ENHRY, CDR2 SYGVKD, per germline. Trimming left V 3 bases short and J 6 bases short, with 14 bases between. The CDR3 consists of 15 residues. DNA for the CDR3: TGTGCCATCAGTGAACAGGTCTACCCCGATGAAAAACTGTTTTTT. This sequence encodes CAISEQVYPDEKLFF.

The chain recombines TRBV18 with TRBJ1-1; D remains unclear. The ends were cut back, 6 bases at V and 2 bases at J, with 10 bases in the middle. Germline V lookup: CDR1 KGHSH, CDR2 LQKENI. The CDR3 length is 13 residues. As DNA, the CDR3 is TGTGCCAGCTCTTTCTCGAGTAACACTGAAGCTTTCTTT. This encodes CASSFSSNTEAFF.

The V and J genes are TRBV7-9 and TRBJ2-2; no definite D call. Germline V lookup: CDR1 SEHNR, CDR2 FQNEAQ (reference sequence). V was shortened by 4 bases and J by 6 bases, with 6 bases between the two germline ends. The CDR3 runs 12 residues. The CDR3 region is CASSSVAGELFF. The CDR3 nucleotides are TGTGCCAGCAGCTCGGTCGCCGGGGAGCTGTTTTTT.

V and J are TRBV19 and TRBJ1-4; D ambiguous. V dropped 7 bases and J dropped 8 bases, with 8 bases sitting between them. Germline V gene lookup returns CDR1 LNHDA and CDR2 SQIVND (reference sequence). The length of the CDR3 is 11 residues. This chain's CDR3 is CASMSREKLFF. DNA for the CDR3: TGTGCCAGTATGTCGCGAGAAAAACTGTTTTTT.

This clone appeared a single time. The V call is TRBV6-5, the J call TRBJ1-4, with 8 bases matching TRBD1. This CDR3 spans 13 amino acids. Germline V gene lookup returns CDR1 MNHEY and CDR2 SVGAGI. Trimming at V came to 2 bases and at J to 8 bases, leaving 1 base not matched to a gene. In DNA form, the CDR3 reads TGTGCCAGCAGTTACCGGGACAGGGAAAAACTGTTTTTT. Its protein is CASSYRDREKLFF.

V and J are TRBV7-9 and TRBJ2-7, with D hard to call. This CDR3 comprises 14 residues. CDR1 SEHNR and CDR2 FQNEAQ come from the germline V gene (reference sequence). Trimming left V 4 bases short and J 5 bases short, with 15 bases between. The CDR3 reads CASSSPADRNEQYF. CDR3 bases: TGTGCCAGCAGCTCGCCCGCGGACCGGAACGAGCAGTACTTC.

The chain has TRBV6-5 and TRBJ2-7, with 8 bases fitting TRBD1. This CDR3 is 13 amino acids long. Germline loops: CDR1 MNHEY, CDR2 SVGAGI. The CDR3 loop is CATTQGGPYEQYF. Written as DNA, the CDR3 is TGTGCTACTACACAGGGGGGTCCCTACGAGCAGTACTTC.

CDR3 sequence: CASSEAGTGLNQPQHF. DNA for the CDR3: TGTGCCAGCAGTGAAGCAGGCACAGGCCTAAATCAGCCCCAGCATTTT. The rearrangement uses TRBV2 and TRBJ1-5, with D perhaps matching TRBD1 (5 bases). V shed 0 bases and J shed 4 bases, with 13 bases lying between them. Germline V gene data show CDR1 as SNHLY and CDR2 as FYNNEI. The CDR3 is made up of 16 amino acids.

J is TRBJ2-7 and V is TRBV6-5, with D possibly called TRBD1 or TRBD2 (5 bases each). Per germline, CDR1 MNHEY and CDR2 SVGAGI. CDR3 length: 13 amino acids. V was cut by 6 bases and J by 3 bases, with 12 bases left in between. The DNA of the CDR3 is TGTGCCAGCAGACGGGACGTGGGCTACGAGCAGTACTTC. It codes for CASRRDVGYEQYF.

The V call is TRBV7-6, the J call TRBJ1-1, with 9 bases matching TRBD1. Germline assignment: CDR1 SGHVS and CDR2 FNYEAQ. V lost 5 bases to trimming and J lost 1 base; unmatched junction nucleotides: 5. This CDR3 spans 15 amino acids. CDR3 amino acids: CASSLGQGPNTEAFF. In DNA form, the CDR3 reads TGTGCCAGCAGCCTCGGACAGGGGCCGAACACTGAAGCTTTCTTT.

This rearrangement joins TRBV5-6 to TRBJ2-7, with TRBD2 identical over 12 bases. The V and J ends lost 4 bases and 4 bases, in that order; junction bases with no gene match: 6. The CDR3 is 15 amino acids. CDR1 is SGHDT and CDR2 is YYEEEE in the germline V gene. CDR3 in DNA: TGTGCCAGCAGCACAGGACTAGCGGGGATGTACGAGCAGTACTTC. Its translation: CASSTGLAGMYEQYF.

This chain connects TRBV6-2 or TRBV6-3 to TRBJ2-4; D possibly corresponds to TRBD2 (5 bases). This CDR3 has 18 residues. V was pared by 6 bases and J by 0 bases, with 21 bases between. Germline CDR1 and CDR2: MNHEY and SVGEGT. CDR3 bases: TGTGCCAGCAGCCCTACCGGTCCGACGGGGTCAGCCAAAAACATTCAGTACTTC. It codes for CASSPTGPTGSAKNIQYF.

This chain uses TRBV5-4 with TRBJ2-1; TRBD1 agrees at 9 bases. CDR3 size: 15 residues. Trimming cost V 3 bases and J 3 bases; bases outside gene matches: 4. Germline CDR1 and CDR2: SGHNT and YYREEE (reference sequence). CDR3 nucleotide sequence: TGTGCCAGCAGCTACCCGGGACAGGGCTACAATGAGCAGTTCTTC. It codes for CASSYPGQGYNEQFF.